Below, 5 T cell receptor beta chains from the same sample are listed, as sequenced in a study of blood T cells in healthy people across ages. Alongside a J-beta primer mix, a sample-barcoded 5' primer served in a second PCR lasting about 6 to 12 cycles. Each CDR3 protein is one row after TCRdb ran MiXCR on the 5' RACE reads. Of hundreds of thousands of distinct CDR3 sequences in the sample, around two fifths were seen once. The specimen sequenced was blood. The receptors were gathered from a man older than 75 in good health.

This clonotype was picked up a small number of times. The V gene is TRBV20-1, the J gene TRBJ1-2; maybe TRBD1 (5 bases). The germline V gene encodes CDR1 DFQATT and CDR2 SNEGSKA (reference sequence). Trimming stripped 6 bases from V and 0 bases from J, with 14 bases between. The CDR3 runs 14 residues. CDR3 nucleotides: TGCAGTGCAACCCGGGACGCTTCTAACTATGGCTACACCTTC. Residues: CSATRDASNYGYTF.

The chain couples TRBV9 to TRBJ2-6; a weak D match, TRBD1 (5 bases). From germline, CDR1 is SGDLS and CDR2 YYNGEE. CDR3 size: 15 residues. V was trimmed by 4 bases and J by 1 base, leaving 9 bases between them. The CDR3 loop reads CASSSDISGANVLTF. The CDR3, as DNA: TGTGCCAGCAGCTCGGACATTTCTGGGGCCAACGTCCTGACTTTC. The full variable domain, completed using reference TRBV9 and TRBJ2-6, is DSGVTQTPKHLITATGQRVTLRCSPRSGDLSVYWYQQSLDQGLQFLIQYYNGEERAKGNILERFSAQQFPDLHSELNLSSLELGDSALYFCASSSDISGANVLTFGAGSRLTVL.

The V gene is TRBV25-1, the J gene TRBJ2-7, with D perhaps matching TRBD1 or TRBD2 (6 bases each). CDR3 length equals 15 residues. Germline V CDR1 and CDR2: MGHDK, SYGVNS. V lost 7 bases to trimming and J lost 9 bases, with 25 bases between them. The CDR3 sequence: CASTPKGGVGVAQYF. As DNA, the CDR3 is TGTGCCAGCACCCCAAAGGGGGGAGTAGGGGTCGCGCAGTACTTC.

The chain employs TRBV11-2 and TRBJ2-1, with 13 bases fitting TRBD2. Germline V gene data show CDR1 as SGHAT and CDR2 as FQNNGV. V shed 0 bases, J shed 0 bases, and the junction held 5 bases outside the gene matches. There are 19 residues in the CDR3. The CDR3: CASSLDETSGRSSYNEQFF. DNA of the CDR3: TGTGCCAGCAGCTTAGATGAGACTAGCGGGAGGAGCTCCTACAATGAGCAGTTCTTC.

The V call is TRBV7-9, the J call TRBJ1-1; TRBD1 is a possible D gene (5 bases). V lost 5 bases, J lost 4 bases, and 17 bases lay in between. From germline, CDR1 is SEHNR and CDR2 FQNEAQ (reference sequence). This CDR3 is 15 amino acids long. The CDR3 loop is CASSEERGMGTEAFF. Written as DNA, the CDR3 is TGTGCCAGCAGCGAAGAGAGGGGCATGGGCACTGAAGCTTTCTTT. The full variable domain, in which reference TRBV7-9 and TRBJ1-1 provide the parts outside the CDR3, is DTGVSQNPRHKITKRGQNVTFRCDPISEHNRLYWYRQTLGQGPEFLTYFQNEAQLEKSRLLSDRFSAERPKGSFSTLEIQRTEQGDSAMYLCASSEERGMGTEAFFGQGTRLTVV.